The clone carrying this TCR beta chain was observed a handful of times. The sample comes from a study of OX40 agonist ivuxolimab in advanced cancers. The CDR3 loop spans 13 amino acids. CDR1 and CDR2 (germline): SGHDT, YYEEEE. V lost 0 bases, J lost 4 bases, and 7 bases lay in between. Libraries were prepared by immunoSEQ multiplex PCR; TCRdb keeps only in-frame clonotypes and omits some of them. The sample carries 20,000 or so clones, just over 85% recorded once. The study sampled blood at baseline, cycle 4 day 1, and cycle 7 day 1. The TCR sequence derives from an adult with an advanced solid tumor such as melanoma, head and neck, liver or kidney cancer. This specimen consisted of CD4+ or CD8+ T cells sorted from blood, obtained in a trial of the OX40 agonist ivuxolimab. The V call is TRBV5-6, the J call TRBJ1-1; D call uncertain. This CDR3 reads CASSLVLATEAFF. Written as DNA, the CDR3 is TGTGCCAGCAGCTTGGTCCTGGCCACTGAAGCTTTCTTT. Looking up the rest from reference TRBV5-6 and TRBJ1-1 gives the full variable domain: DAGVTQSPTHLIKTRGQQVTLRCSPKSGHDTVSWYQQALGQGPQFIFQYYEEEERQRGNFPDRFSGHQFPNYSSELNVNALLLGDSALYLCASSLVLATEAFFGQGTRLTVV.